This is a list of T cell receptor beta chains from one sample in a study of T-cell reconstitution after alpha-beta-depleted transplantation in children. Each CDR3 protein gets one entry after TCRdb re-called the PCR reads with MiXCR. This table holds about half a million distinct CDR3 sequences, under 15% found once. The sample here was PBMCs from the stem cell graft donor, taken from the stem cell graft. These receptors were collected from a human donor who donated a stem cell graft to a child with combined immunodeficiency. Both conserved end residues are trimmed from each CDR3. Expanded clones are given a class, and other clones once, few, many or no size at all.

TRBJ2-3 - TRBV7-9 ASSFMTRRYADTQY
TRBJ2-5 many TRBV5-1 ASSSGTFQETQY
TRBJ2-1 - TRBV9 ASSVGRLNEQF
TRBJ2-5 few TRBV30 AWGWLMGETQY
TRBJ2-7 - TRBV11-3 ASSRKQGISYEQY
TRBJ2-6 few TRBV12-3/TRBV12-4 ASAGGGFSGANVLT
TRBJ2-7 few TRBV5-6 ASSWYYEQY
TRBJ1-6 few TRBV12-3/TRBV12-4 ASSFSGQGGSPLH
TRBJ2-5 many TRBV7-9 ASSPGWKYQETQY
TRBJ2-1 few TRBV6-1 ASSEGTGGASYNEQF
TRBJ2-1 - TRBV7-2 ASSWVRASGTPEQF
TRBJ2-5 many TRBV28 ASSLTGALGGTQY
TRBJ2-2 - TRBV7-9 ASRGLLTGELF
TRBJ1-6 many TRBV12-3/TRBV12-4 ASSIMDSPLH
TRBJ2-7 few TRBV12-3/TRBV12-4 ASSASGRAEEQY
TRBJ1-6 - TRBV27 ASSPITGSALH
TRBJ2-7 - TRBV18 ASSPAGVSGEQY
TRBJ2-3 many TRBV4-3 ASSQDSASTDTQY
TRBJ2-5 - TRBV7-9 ASSLDTEETQY
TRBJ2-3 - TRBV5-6 ASSRGGLAGVGTQY
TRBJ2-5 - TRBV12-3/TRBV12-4 ASSRLAGVGKTQY
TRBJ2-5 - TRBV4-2 ASSQGLAGVYQETQY
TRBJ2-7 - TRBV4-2 ASSQGPVADAYEQY
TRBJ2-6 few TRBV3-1 ASSPVQGRGANVLT
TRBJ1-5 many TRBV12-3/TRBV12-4 ASSLVRSNQPQH
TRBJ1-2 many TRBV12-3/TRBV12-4 ASSPGFNYGYT
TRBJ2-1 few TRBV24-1 ATSKGLAGHNEQF
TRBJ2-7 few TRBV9 ASSVGDSKFSYEQY
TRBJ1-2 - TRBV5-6 ASSSTPDGYT
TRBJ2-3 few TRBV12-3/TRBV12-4 ASSSTGLAGDTQY